Below, 6 T cell receptor beta chains from the same sample are listed, as sequenced in a study of OX40 agonist ivuxolimab in advanced cancers. The table came from immunoSEQ multiplex PCR; TCRdb's copy has only in-frame clones and leaves some out. The sample lists 90,000 to 100,000 clones; around 85% were seen once. The sample consisted of CD4+ or CD8+ T cells sorted from blood, taken in a trial of the OX40 agonist ivuxolimab. The receptors derive from an adult with an advanced solid tumor such as melanoma, head and neck, liver or kidney cancer.

The chain couples TRBV11-2 to TRBJ1-5; 8 positions agree with TRBD1. The V gene end was trimmed by 0 bases and the J gene end by 6 bases; junction bases not matched to a gene: 4. Germline values: CDR1 SGHAT, CDR2 FQNNGV. The CDR3 extends over 15 amino acids. The CDR3 DNA is TGTGCCAGCAGCTTAGATGGACAGGGTGGTCAGCCCCAGCATTTT. This codes for CASSLDGQGGQPQHF.

The chain is built from TRBV13 and TRBJ2-2; 10 bases line up with TRBD2. J was trimmed by 5 bases and V by 3 bases; bases with no gene match: 6. Germline lookup yields CDR1 PRHDT and CDR2 FYEKMQ (reference sequence). The CDR3 extends over 16 amino acids. The CDR3, as DNA: TGTGCCAGCAGCTTGAGCACGGGACTAGCGACCGGGGAGCTGTTTTTT. It encodes CASSLSTGLATGELFF.

The chain carries TRBV4-2 and TRBJ2-7; D not certain. Germline V gene data show CDR1 as LGHNA and CDR2 as YNFKEQ. This CDR3 spans 15 amino acids. V lost 0 bases to trimming and J lost 6 bases, with 15 bases between them. The CDR3 DNA is TGTGCCAGCAGCCAAGATCTTGGACCCGCCGGCGAGCAGTACTTC. Amino acid sequence: CASSQDLGPAGEQYF.

The chain couples TRBV28 to TRBJ2-3, with a possible D match to TRBD2 (7 bases). CDR3 length equals 15 residues. Germline V CDR1 and CDR2: MDHEN, SYDVKM. Trimming cost V 5 bases and J 2 bases, with 14 bases left between them. The CDR3 is CASSPRGGSTDTQYF. The CDR3, as DNA: TGTGCCAGCAGTCCGAGGGGGGGATCCACAGATACGCAGTATTTT.

The V gene is TRBV11-2, the J gene TRBJ1-5; 7 bases are a match to TRBD1. The CDR3 length is 15 residues. Trimming cost V 2 bases and J 4 bases; bases outside gene matches: 5. CDR1 and CDR2 (germline): SGHAT, FQNNGV. CDR3 bases: TGTGCCAGCAGCTTATCGACAGGGAGAAATCAGCCCCAGCATTTT. It is translated as CASSLSTGRNQPQHF.

The chain has TRBV28 and TRBJ2-1; no firm D call. V was shortened by 7 bases and J by 7 bases, with 8 bases between the two germline ends. The CDR3 is 11 amino acids. CDR1 is MDHEN, CDR2 SYDVKM, per germline. The CDR3 DNA sequence: TGTGCCAGCACCCAAGGGAATGAGCAGTTCTTC. Its protein product is CASTQGNEQFF.